The present T cell receptor beta chain was sequenced within a study of persistence of HIV-infected CD4 T cells. Sequencing used immunoSEQ version 4 in survey mode. Measured with immunoSEQ multiplex PCR; TCRdb has only the in-frame clones, and not every one. The table lists 40,000 to 45,000 clones, 90% to 95% of them singletons, with 1.8% in the top ten. Nonspecific anti-CD3/anti-CD28 bead stimulation represents the broad CD4+ T cell repertoire. Sorting of responding CD4+ T cells relied on upregulated CD40 ligand together with CD69. Before stimulation, PBMCs underwent CD8+ T cell depletion. As for this clone: Antigen unknown.

Overall study findings and caveats: The rare CMV-responding cells with HIV-1 proviruses were not separately TCR-sequenced. Antigen-responding cells were enriched for degenerate expanded CDR3beta sequences. CMV- and Gag-responding cells had lower TCRbeta richness than CD3/CD28-responding cells.

Trimming took 5 bases from V and 1 from J, leaving 13 bases between them. Germline V gene sequence: CDR1 MNHEY, CDR2 SMNVEV (reference sequence). The CDR3 is 15 residues long. The sequence was obtained from an adult man with HIV who was CMV-seropositive. The chain couples TRBV27 to TRBJ2-3; D is undetermined. Sequenced here: CD4+ T cells sorted from PBMCs after roughly 19-hour stimulation, sampled from a patient who received antiretroviral therapy. The CDR3, as DNA: TGTGCCAGCAGTCTCTCACGCACGGGCACAGATACGCAGTATTTT. Its translation: CASSLSRTGTDTQYF.